This entry concerns a single T cell receptor (beta chain). This sample was included in a study of T cell changes during pregnancy in multiple sclerosis. TCRdb keeps only in-frame clones here, not all; method: immunoSEQ multiplex PCR. The table has approximately 30,000 clones, 85% to 90% seen once; the top ten hold roughly 8.3%. The clonotype was recovered from a female donor with multiple sclerosis, enrolled in a pregnancy study. The material was CD8+ T cells from peripheral blood mononuclear cells, obtained in the second trimester of pregnancy.

DNA of the CDR3: TGCGCCAGCAGCCACCTGACAGTTCCCAGCACTGAAGCTTTCTTT. Its protein is CASSHLTVPSTEAFF. The rearrangement links TRBV4-3 to TRBJ1-1; perhaps TRBD1 as D (5 bases). Deletions cut 3 bases from V and 4 bases from J, with 15 bases between. The CDR3 spans 15 residues. Germline loops: CDR1 LGHNA, CDR2 YSLEER.